One and the same sample provided the 26 T cell receptor beta chains below, sequenced in a study of response to subunit inactivated influenza vaccine. MiXCR was run by TCRdb on the RT-PCR reads, yielding one entry per CDR3 protein. The table lists 540,000 or so distinct CDR3 sequences, 13% of them singletons, with around 14% in the top ten. The specimen was PBMCs from blood, collected roughly 46 days after vaccination. Every receptor here comes from a middle-aged man who received an inactivated influenza vaccine.

This clonotype has more than one count but fewer than ten. The V gene is TRBV14, the J gene TRBJ2-3, with TRBD1 identical over 8 bases. Germline values: CDR1 SGHDN, CDR2 FVKESK. The CDR3 is 13 amino acids. V shed 4 bases, J shed 9 bases, and the junction held 6 bases outside the gene matches. CDR3 coding DNA: TGTGCCAGCAGCCGACAGGGGACAGCGACGCAGTATTTT. It translates to CASSRQGTATQYF. Based on the CDR3 plus reference TRBV14 and TRBJ2-3, the full variable domain is EAGVTQFPSHSVIEKGQTVTLRCDPISGHDNLYWYRRVMGKEIKFLLHFVKESKQDESGMPNNRFLAERTGGTYSTLKVQPAELEDSGVYFCASSRQGTATQYFGPGTRLTVL.

This clonotype was counted a few times. The chain couples TRBV14 to TRBJ2-7; D call uncertain. The length of the CDR3 is 12 residues. Trimming left V 4 bases short and J 7 bases short, with 11 bases between. CDR1 is SGHDN and CDR2 is FVKESK in the germline V gene. CDR3 sequence reads: CASSPTPWEQYF. CDR3 nucleotide sequence: TGTGCCAGCAGCCCCACCCCCTGGGAGCAGTACTTC. Drawing the rest from reference TRBV14 and TRBJ2-7, the complete variable domain is EAGVTQFPSHSVIEKGQTVTLRCDPISGHDNLYWYRRVMGKEIKFLLHFVKESKQDESGMPNNRFLAERTGGTYSTLKVQPAELEDSGVYFCASSPTPWEQYFGPGTRLTVT.

This clonotype appeared a few times. The genes are TRBV5-1 and TRBJ1-2; tentatively, D is TRBD1 (5 bases). The CDR3 covers 16 residues. In germline, CDR1 is SGHRS, CDR2 YFSETQ. Between the trimmed V and J ends, which lost 4 bases and 5 bases, there was a span of 21 bases. The CDR3 nucleotides read TGCGCCAGCAGCCCGAACCTGGGGGTGGGCCGTTATGGCTACACCTTC. It codes for CASSPNLGVGRYGYTF.

Ten or more counts support this clonotype. Relative to the germline gene, one junction end is altered; a read error may explain this. The chain joins TRBV7-2 to TRBJ2-7, with D perhaps matching TRBD2 (6 bases). CDR1 SGHTA and CDR2 FQGNSA come from the germline V gene. This CDR3 is 13 amino acids long. CDR3 DNA sequence: TGCGCCAGCAGCTTGGGGGGACTTTACGAGCAGTACTTC. Amino acid sequence: CASSLGGLYEQYF.

This clonotype appeared a few times. The J gene is TRBJ2-5, the V gene TRBV5-5; D is possibly TRBD1 or TRBD2 (5 bases each). The length of the CDR3 is 16 residues. Trimming cost V 1 base and J 4 bases, with 17 bases left between them. The germline V gene has CDR1 SGHKS and CDR2 YYEKEE (reference sequence). The CDR3 region is CASSLYSGKGTETQYF. The CDR3 DNA is TGTGCCAGCAGCTTGTACTCAGGGAAGGGGACAGAGACCCAGTACTTC.

The chain has TRBV4-3 and TRBJ1-2, with TRBD1 matching over 7 bases. This CDR3 has 16 amino acids. Germline trimming cut 0 bases from V and 3 bases from J; bases unmatched to any gene: 7. Germline V gene lookup returns CDR1 LGHNA and CDR2 YSLEER. In DNA form, the CDR3 reads TGCGCCAGCAGCCAAGACCCGGGACAGTTGCACTATGGCTACACCTTC. It codes for CASSQDPGQLHYGYTF.

This clonotype was recorded many times. V is TRBV5-1 and J is TRBJ2-7; 10 positions match TRBD2. The germline gives CDR1 SGHRS, CDR2 YFSETQ. The V and J ends lost 4 bases and 2 bases, in that order; junction bases with no gene match: 9. The CDR3 is 16 residues long. The CDR3 bases are TGCGCCAGCAGCGTCTTTGTAGCGGGGGGAGCCTACGAGCAGTACTTC. Protein sequence: CASSVFVAGGAYEQYF.

This clonotype occurred a few times. The chain employs TRBV5-1 and TRBJ2-7; 8 nucleotides match TRBD1. The CDR3 has 16 residues. Trimming at V came to 5 bases and at J to 7 bases, leaving 17 bases not matched to a gene. CDR1 SGHRS and CDR2 YFSETQ come from the germline V gene. The CDR3 here is CASSLDRGALRGEQYF. The CDR3 DNA reads as TGCGCCAGCAGTCTAGACAGGGGAGCTCTACGCGGAGAGCAGTACTTC.

This clonotype was found a few times. This rearrangement joins TRBV29-1 to TRBJ1-2, with D unclear. Germline V gene lookup returns CDR1 SQVTM and CDR2 ANQGSEA. V lost 7 bases and J 8 bases, leaving 14 bases between the germline ends. The CDR3 spans 11 residues. The DNA for the CDR3 is TGCAGCGCGGAAAGGGCCGGGGGCTACACCTTC. Translating it yields CSAERAGGYTF.

V is TRBV5-1 and J is TRBJ1-4; the D gene is possibly TRBD1 (6 bases). The germline V and J ends were trimmed by 4 bases and 8 bases, with 15 bases remaining between them. The CDR3 consists of 14 residues. The germline V gene encodes CDR1 SGHRS and CDR2 YFSETQ. CDR3 protein: CASSQGGKEEKLFF. CDR3 bases: TGCGCCAGCAGCCAAGGGGGGAAGGAAGAAAAACTGTTTTTT.

Only a few counts were recorded for this clonotype. The chain employs TRBV6-2 or TRBV6-3 and TRBJ2-6; 7 bases align to TRBD1. V lost 2 bases to trimming and J lost 4 bases; unmatched junction nucleotides: 8. Looked up from germline, CDR1 is MNHEY and CDR2 is SVGEGT. The CDR3 runs 17 residues. The CDR3 loop reads CASSYPPQGPGANVLTF. The CDR3 coding sequence is TGTGCCAGCAGTTACCCCCCACAGGGGCCGGGGGCCAACGTCCTGACTTTC.

This clonotype was seen a handful of times. The chain carries TRBV5-1 and TRBJ1-1; D gene ambiguous. Per the germline V gene, CDR1 is SGHRS and CDR2 is YFSETQ. V was clipped by 1 base and J by 5 bases, with 12 bases between them. This CDR3 region has 14 residues. CDR3: CASSLSSERTEAFF. CDR3 in DNA: TGCGCCAGCAGCTTGAGTTCGGAGAGAACTGAAGCTTTCTTT. The full variable domain, completed using reference TRBV5-1 and TRBJ1-1, is KAGVTQTPRYLIKTRGQQVTLSCSPISGHRSVSWYQQTPGQGLQFLFEYFSETQRNKGNFPGRFSGRQFSNSRSEMNVSTLELGDSALYLCASSLSSERTEAFFGQGTRLTVV.

The genes are TRBV20-1 and TRBJ2-5, with 10 positions matching TRBD2. With 0 bases clipped from V and 6 bases from J, the junction kept 10 bases outside the gene matches. The CDR3 has 16 residues. Per the germline V gene, CDR1 is DFQATT and CDR2 is SNEGSKA (reference sequence). The CDR3 loop reads CSARDQREGVVKTQYF. The CDR3 region has the DNA TGCAGTGCTAGAGATCAGCGGGAGGGCGTAGTTAAGACCCAGTACTTC.

The V and J genes are TRBV19 and TRBJ2-7, with 8 bases identical to TRBD1. CDR3 length: 16 residues. Germline-derived CDR1 and CDR2 are LNHDA and SQIVND (reference sequence). Trimming took 5 bases from V and 3 from J; bases not matched to a gene: 12. The CDR3 loop reads CASSFGTGLSVYEQYF. CDR3 sequence (DNA): TGTGCCAGTAGTTTCGGGACAGGCCTCTCAGTCTACGAGCAGTACTTC.

This clonotype was detected a few times. The V and J genes are TRBV10-3 and TRBJ2-1, with D unclear. Trimming pared 3 bases from V and 3 bases from J, leaving 6 bases between. Germline CDR1 and CDR2: ENHRY and SYGVKD. This CDR3 comprises 13 residues. The CDR3 bases are TGTGCCATCAGTGACGGCTACTACAATGAGCAGTTCTTC. This encodes CAISDGYYNEQFF.

V and J are TRBV20-1 and TRBJ1-1, with 9 bases lining up with TRBD1. The V gene end was trimmed by 3 bases and the J gene end by 5 bases; junction bases not matched to a gene: 10. CDR1 DFQATT and CDR2 SNEGSKA come from the germline V gene (reference sequence). CDR3 size: 15 residues. As DNA, the CDR3 is TGCAGTGCTAGTCAAACCTCCGGGACAGGGACTGAAGCTTTCTTT. This translates into CSASQTSGTGTEAFF.

The CDR3 coding sequence is TGTGCCAGCTCACCACCGATGGGGTCCGACGAGCAGTACTTC. Translated: CASSPPMGSDEQYF. The chain couples TRBV18 to TRBJ2-7; D remains ambiguous. Germline V gives CDR1 KGHSH, CDR2 LQKENI. CDR3 length: 14 residues. The germline V and J ends were trimmed by 0 bases and 5 bases, with 11 bases remaining between them.

As to this clonotype: A much larger clone is a single base away; this may be a read error. V and J are TRBV7-2 and TRBJ2-1; D call uncertain. The CDR3 consists of 12 residues. Germline assignment: CDR1 SGHTA and CDR2 FQGNSA. The CDR3 region is CASTFAVGPRNF. As DNA, the CDR3 is TGTGCCAGCACATTCGCGGTAGGGCCGCGAAACTTC. Drawing the rest from reference TRBV7-2 and TRBJ2-1, the complete variable domain is GAGVSQSPSNKVTEKGKDVELRCDPISGHTALYWYRQSLGQGLEFLIYFQGNSAPDKSGLPSDRFSAERTGGSVSTLTIQRTQQEDSAVYLCASTFAVGPRNFGPGTRLTVL.

The chain combines TRBV6-1 with TRBJ2-1; maybe TRBD2 (5 bases). Trimming pared 6 bases from V and 5 bases from J, leaving 14 bases between. Germline V lookup: CDR1 MNHNS, CDR2 SASEGT. The CDR3 contains 14 residues. DNA of the CDR3: TGTGCCAGCAGGGCCGGACCCGGGAACAATGAGCAGTTCTTC. Protein: CASRAGPGNNEQFF.

This clonotype was detected many times. The chain couples TRBV14 to TRBJ1-2; D is unresolved. Trimming shortened V by 4 bases and J by 1 base, and 16 bases separated the two germline ends. This CDR3 comprises 16 residues. CDR1 is SGHDN and CDR2 is FVKESK in the germline V gene. The CDR3 is CASSPNDMWINYGYTF. DNA of the CDR3: TGTGCCAGCAGCCCGAATGACATGTGGATTAACTATGGCTACACCTTC.

The chain is built from TRBV5-5 and TRBJ1-1; a weak D match, TRBD1 (5 bases). Germline CDR1 is SGHKS and CDR2 is YYEKEE (reference sequence). This CDR3 has 13 residues. Trimming shortened V by 4 bases and J by 2 bases, and 9 bases separated the two germline ends. CDR3 protein: CASSGGENTEAFF. The DNA for the CDR3 is TGTGCCAGCAGCGGGGGAGAAAACACTGAAGCTTTCTTT.

The V and J genes are TRBV21-1 and TRBJ2-2; the tabulated D call, TRBD2, remains unverified against the DNA. TRBV21-1 is deemed a pseudogene. CDR3 length: 21 residues. The CDR3 region has the DNA TGTGCCAGCAGCAAAGAAGGTTCTAGCGGGAGTCTGTATCTCAACATCGGGGAGCTGTTTTTT. This sequence encodes CASSKEGSSGSLYLNIGELFF.

The chain joins TRBV7-9 to TRBJ1-4; no clear D. Germline V CDR1 and CDR2: SEHNR, FQNEAQ (reference sequence). The CDR3 loop spans 12 amino acids. V lost 5 bases to trimming and J lost 8 bases, with 9 bases between them. CDR3 residues: CASSRVQEKLFF. As DNA, the CDR3 is TGTGCCAGCAGCCGGGTCCAGGAAAAACTGTTTTTT.

The V and J genes are TRBV3-1 and TRBJ1-3, with 10 bases identical to TRBD1. CDR3 length equals 16 residues. Germline CDR1 and CDR2: LGHDT and YNNKEL (reference sequence). V lost 4 bases, J lost 2 bases, and 5 bases stayed unmatched. The CDR3 region is CASSLRTGGPGNTIYF. The CDR3 DNA follows: TGTGCCAGCAGCCTGCGGACAGGGGGACCTGGAAACACCATATATTTT.

This clonotype was counted at least ten times. The chain is built from TRBV7-2 and TRBJ2-3; TRBD2 matches at 13 bases. The CDR3 contains 15 residues. Losses at the gene ends were 3 bases for V and 5 bases for J; bases not matched to a gene: 2. Per germline, CDR1 SGHTA and CDR2 FQGNSA. DNA for the CDR3: TGTGCCAGCAGCTTGAGACTAGCGGGAGGAGATACGCAGTATTTT. This translates into CASSLRLAGGDTQYF.

The chain employs TRBV7-2 and TRBJ2-1; D possibly matches TRBD1 or TRBD2 (5 bases each). Per the germline V gene, CDR1 is SGHTA and CDR2 is FQGNSA. Trimming left V 4 bases short and J 6 bases short, with 10 bases between. The CDR3 consists of 13 residues. The CDR3 is CASSSGRVNEQFF. The CDR3, as DNA: TGTGCCAGCAGCTCGGGACGCGTCAATGAGCAGTTCTTC. The variable domain in full, with the rest retrieved from reference TRBV7-2 and TRBJ2-1, is GAGVSQSPSNKVTEKGKDVELRCDPISGHTALYWYRQSLGQGLEFLIYFQGNSAPDKSGLPSDRFSAERTGGSVSTLTIQRTQQEDSAVYLCASSSGRVNEQFFGPGTRLTVL.